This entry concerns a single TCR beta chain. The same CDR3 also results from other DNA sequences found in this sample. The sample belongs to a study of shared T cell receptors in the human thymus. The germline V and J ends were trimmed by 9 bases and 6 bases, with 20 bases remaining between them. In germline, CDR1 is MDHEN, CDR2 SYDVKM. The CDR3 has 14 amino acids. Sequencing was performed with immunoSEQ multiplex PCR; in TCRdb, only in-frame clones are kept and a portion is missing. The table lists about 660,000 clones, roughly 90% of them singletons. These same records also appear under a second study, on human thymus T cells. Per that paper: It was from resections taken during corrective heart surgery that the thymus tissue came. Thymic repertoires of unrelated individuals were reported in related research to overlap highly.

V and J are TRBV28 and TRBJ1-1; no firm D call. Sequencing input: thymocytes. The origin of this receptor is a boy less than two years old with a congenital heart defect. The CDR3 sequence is CASRARDANAEAFF. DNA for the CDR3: TGTGCCAGTAGAGCCCGGGATGCTAACGCTGAAGCTTTCTTT.